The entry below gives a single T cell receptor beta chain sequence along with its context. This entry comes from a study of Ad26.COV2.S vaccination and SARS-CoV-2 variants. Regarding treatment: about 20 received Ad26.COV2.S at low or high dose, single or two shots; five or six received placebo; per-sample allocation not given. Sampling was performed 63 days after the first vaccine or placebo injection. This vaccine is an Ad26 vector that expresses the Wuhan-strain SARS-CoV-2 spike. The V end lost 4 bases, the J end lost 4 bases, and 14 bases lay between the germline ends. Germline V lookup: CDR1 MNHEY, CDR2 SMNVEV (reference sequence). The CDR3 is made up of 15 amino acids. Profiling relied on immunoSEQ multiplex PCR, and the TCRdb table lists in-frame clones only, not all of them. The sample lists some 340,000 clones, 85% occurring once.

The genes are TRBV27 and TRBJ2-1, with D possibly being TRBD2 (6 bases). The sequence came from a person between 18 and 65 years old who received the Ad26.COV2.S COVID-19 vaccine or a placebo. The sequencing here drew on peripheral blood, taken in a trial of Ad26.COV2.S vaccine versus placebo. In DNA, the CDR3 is TGTGCCAGCAGTTCCCCCCCGAGCGGGTACAATGAGCAGTTCTTC. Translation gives CASSSPPSGYNEQFF.